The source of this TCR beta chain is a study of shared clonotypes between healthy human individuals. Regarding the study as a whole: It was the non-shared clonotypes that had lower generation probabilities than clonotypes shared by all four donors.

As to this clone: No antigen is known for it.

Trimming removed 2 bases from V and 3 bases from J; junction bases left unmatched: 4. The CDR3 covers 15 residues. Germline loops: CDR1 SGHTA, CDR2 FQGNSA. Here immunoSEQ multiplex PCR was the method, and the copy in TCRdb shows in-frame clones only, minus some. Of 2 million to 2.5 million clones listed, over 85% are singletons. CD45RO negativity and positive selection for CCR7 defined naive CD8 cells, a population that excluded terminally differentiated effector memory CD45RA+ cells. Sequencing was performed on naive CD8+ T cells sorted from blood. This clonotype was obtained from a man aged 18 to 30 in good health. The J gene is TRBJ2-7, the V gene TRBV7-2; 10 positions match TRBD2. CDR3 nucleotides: TGTGCCAGCAGCTTACGTGCTAGCGGGAGCTACGAGCAGTACTTC. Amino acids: CASSLRASGSYEQYF. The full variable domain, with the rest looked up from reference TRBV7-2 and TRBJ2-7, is GAGVSQSPSNKVTEKGKDVELRCDPISGHTALYWYRQSLGQGLEFLIYFQGNSAPDKSGLPSDRFSAERTGGSVSTLTIQRTQQEDSAVYLCASSLRASGSYEQYFGPGTRLTVT.